The 2 T cell receptor beta chains below all came from one sample that was sequenced in a study of cytomegalovirus exposure and HLA in healthy donors. The PCR ran on 60 Vbeta and 13 Jbeta primers. Assay used: immunoSEQ multiplex PCR; TCRdb lists only in-frame clones, some missing. The table lists 150,000 to 200,000 clones, roughly 77% of them singletons. The sample consisted of PBMCs. The receptors were gathered from a woman in her forties or fifties in good health and CMV-seropositive.

The V and J genes are TRBV19 and TRBJ2-5, with a weak D call TRBD2 (6 bases). Germline V gene lookup returns CDR1 LNHDA and CDR2 SQIVND (reference sequence). The CDR3 totals 11 residues. The ends were cut back, 6 bases at V and 4 bases at J, with 6 bases in the middle. This chain's CDR3 is CASRGGETQYF. As DNA, the CDR3 is TGTGCCAGTAGGGGAGGAGAGACCCAGTACTTC.

This clone was counted a few times. The V call is TRBV11-3, the J call TRBJ2-1; 7 nucleotides align to TRBD2. Germline V gene sequence: CDR1 SGHNT, CDR2 YENEEA. J lost 2 bases, V lost 3 bases, and 4 bases had no gene match. The CDR3 runs 15 residues. CDR3 protein: CASSLGGSAYNEQFF. The CDR3 DNA is TGTGCCAGCAGCTTGGGCGGGAGCGCCTACAATGAGCAGTTCTTC.